This section outlines one TCR beta chain sequence together with its context. These data come from a study of blood T cell repertoires in COVID-19. Study-wide background: Acute and convalescent COVID-19 samples came from the United States, Italy and Spain. Sources were T cells, B-cell-depleted T cells, or PBMCs; the material itself was cDNA or gDNA.

Original processing methods: Nucleated cell counts were estimated from reference gene primer amplification. The table came from immunoSEQ multiplex PCR; TCRdb's copy has only in-frame clones and leaves some out. Clone size and V and J calls were adopted from that table, with D and trimming inferred from the DNA. This table has about 120,000 clones, less than 90% appearing once. This CDR3 spans 14 amino acids. Deletions cut 2 bases from V and 2 bases from J, with 9 bases between. Germline V gene lookup returns CDR1 KGHSH and CDR2 LQKENI. Sequenced sample: peripheral blood. The chain uses TRBV18 and TRBJ1-2; D gene uncertain. The receptor's source is a woman at least 80 years old with acute or convalescent COVID-19. The CDR3 DNA reads TGTGCCAGCTCACCAGGAGGGCTGAACTATGGCTACACCTTC. Translated: CASSPGGLNYGYTF.